The 8 T cell receptor beta chains in this list originate from one sample, sequenced in a study of blood T cell repertoires in COVID-19. The table came from immunoSEQ multiplex PCR; TCRdb's copy has only in-frame clones and leaves some out. The data contain about 200,000 clones, approximately 78% of them singletons. The sequenced sample consisted of peripheral blood. The receptors stem from a woman older than 75 with COVID-19, enrolled during active disease.

This clone was found once. J is TRBJ1-4 and V is TRBV23-1, with D possibly TRBD1 on 5 matching bases. TRBV23-1 is an ORF, with its function uncertain. Deletions cut 2 bases from V and 0 bases from J, with 13 bases between. CDR3 length: 17 amino acids. The CDR3 nucleotides read TGCGCCAGCAGTCAAAACAGTGACAGCGCAACTAATGAAAAACTGTTTTTT. It encodes CASSQNSDSATNEKLFF.

The V and J genes are TRBV7-2 and TRBJ2-5, with 11 bases matching TRBD1. Germline trimming cut 4 bases from V and 6 bases from J; bases unmatched to any gene: 10. Per germline, CDR1 SGHTA and CDR2 FQGNSA. This CDR3 is built from 16 residues. The CDR3 DNA reads TGTGCCAGCAGCTCCTCCGGACAGGGGGCGGTTAAGACCCAGTACTTC. This codes for CASSSSGQGAVKTQYF.

The rearrangement joins TRBV5-1 to TRBJ2-7, with 9 positions matching TRBD2. Germline V CDR1 and CDR2: SGHRS, YFSETQ. V trimming: 5 bases; J trimming: 6 bases; junction bases outside the gene matches: 9. CDR3 length: 14 amino acids. CDR3 sequence (DNA): TGCGCCAGCAGACTGCGGGAGGGCCTCGGCGAGCAGTACTTC. Translation: CASRLREGLGEQYF. Together with reference TRBV5-1 and TRBJ2-7, the CDR3 gives the full variable domain: KAGVTQTPRYLIKTRGQQVTLSCSPISGHRSVSWYQQTPGQGLQFLFEYFSETQRNKGNFPGRFSGRQFSNSRSEMNVSTLELGDSALYLCASRLREGLGEQYFGPGTRLTVT.

The CDR3 DNA follows: TGTGCCAGCAGCTTAGCTAATACTCTGTCCTACGAGCAGTACTTC. Its protein product is CASSLANTLSYEQYF. The rearrangement uses TRBV7-8 and TRBJ2-7; D is uncertain. The CDR3 is 15 amino acids. V was cut by 0 bases and J by 1 base, with 10 bases left in between. The V gene's germline CDR1 is SGHVS and CDR2 FQNEAQ.

The V gene is TRBV5-5, the J gene TRBJ1-4; D perhaps matches TRBD1 (6 bases). V gave up 4 bases and J gave up 4 bases, with 11 bases separating them. CDR1 is SGHKS, CDR2 YYEKEE, per germline (reference sequence). The CDR3 runs 14 residues. CDR3 bases: TGTGCCAGCAGCCGCGGACAGCTTAATGAAAAACTGTTTTTT. Translating it yields CASSRGQLNEKLFF.

The chain links TRBV11-2 to TRBJ2-7, with D possibly being TRBD2 (5 bases). Germline V gene sequence: CDR1 SGHAT, CDR2 FQNNGV. Trimming removed 5 bases from V and 7 bases from J, with 15 bases in between. CDR3 size: 13 residues. CDR3 sequence (DNA): TGTGCCAGCAGCGCCCGGACGGGAAGGGAGCAGTACTTC. Amino acid sequence: CASSARTGREQYF.

This chain links TRBV2 with TRBJ1-4; 10 bases match TRBD1. The V gene's germline CDR1 is SNHLY and CDR2 FYNNEI. The CDR3 runs 13 residues. J lost 7 bases, V lost 8 bases, and 4 bases had no gene match. The DNA for the CDR3 is TGTGCCAGCCAGACAGGGGGCATTGAAAAACTGTTTTTT. Translated: CASQTGGIEKLFF.

This clone was picked up a small number of times. The V and J genes are TRBV28 and TRBJ1-5; maybe TRBD1 (6 bases). CDR1 MDHEN and CDR2 SYDVKM come from the germline V gene. The CDR3 has 16 residues. V was shortened by 1 base and J by 7 bases, with 17 bases between the two germline ends. The CDR3 region has the DNA TGTGCCAGCAGTTTATTGGACAGAGCACAAGAACAGCCCCAGCATTTT. This gives the protein CASSLLDRAQEQPQHF.